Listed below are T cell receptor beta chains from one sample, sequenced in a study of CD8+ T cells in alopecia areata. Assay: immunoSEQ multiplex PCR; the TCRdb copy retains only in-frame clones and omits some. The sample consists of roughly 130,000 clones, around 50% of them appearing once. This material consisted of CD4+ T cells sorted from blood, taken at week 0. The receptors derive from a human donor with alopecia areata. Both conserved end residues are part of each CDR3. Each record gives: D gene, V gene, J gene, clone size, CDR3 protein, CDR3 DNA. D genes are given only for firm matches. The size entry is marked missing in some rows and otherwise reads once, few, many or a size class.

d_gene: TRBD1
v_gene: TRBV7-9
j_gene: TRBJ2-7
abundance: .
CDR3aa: CASSLDRGYYEQYF
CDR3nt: TGTGCCAGCAGCTTAGACAGGGGTTACTACGAGCAGTACTTC

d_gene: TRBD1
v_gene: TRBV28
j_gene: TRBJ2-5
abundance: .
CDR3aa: CASSLPDRVRYF
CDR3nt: TGTGCCAGCAGTTTGCCCGACAGGGTCCGGTACTTC

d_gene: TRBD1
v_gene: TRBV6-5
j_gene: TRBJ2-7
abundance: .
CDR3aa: CASRNRGVYEQYF
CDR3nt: TGTGCCAGCAGGAACAGGGGCGTCTACGAGCAGTACTTC

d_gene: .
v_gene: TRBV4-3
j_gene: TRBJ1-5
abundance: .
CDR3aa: CASSQDRPEYSNQPQHF
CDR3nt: TGCGCCAGCAGCCAAGATCGGCCGGAATATAGCAATCAGCCCCAGCATTTT

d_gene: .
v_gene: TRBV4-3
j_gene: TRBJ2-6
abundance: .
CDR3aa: CASSQDPLGTGANVLTF
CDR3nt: TGCGCCAGCAGCCAAGATCCGTTGGGCACTGGGGCCAACGTCCTGACTTTC

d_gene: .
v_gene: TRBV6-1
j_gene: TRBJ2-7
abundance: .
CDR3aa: CASSEVSGGGRSEQYF
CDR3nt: TGTGCCAGCAGTGAAGTTTCAGGTGGGGGGAGAAGCGAGCAGTACTTC

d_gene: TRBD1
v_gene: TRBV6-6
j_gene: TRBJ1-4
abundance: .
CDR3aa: CASSYERQGGEKLFF
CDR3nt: TGTGCCAGCAGTTACGAGAGACAGGGGGGAGAAAAACTGTTTTTT

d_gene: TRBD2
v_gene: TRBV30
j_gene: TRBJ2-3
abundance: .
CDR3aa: CAWRGSAGGGADTQYF
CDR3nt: TGTGCCTGGAGGGGATCAGCGGGAGGGGGCGCAGATACGCAGTATTTT

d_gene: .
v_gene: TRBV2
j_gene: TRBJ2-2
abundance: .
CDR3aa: CASKEGTTGELFF
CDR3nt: TGTGCCAGCAAGGAGGGGACGACCGGGGAGCTGTTTTTT

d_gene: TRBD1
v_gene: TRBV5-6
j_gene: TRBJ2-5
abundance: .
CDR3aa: CASSLTTGGEETQYF
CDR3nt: TGTGCCAGCAGCTTGACGACAGGGGGCGAGGAGACCCAGTACTTC

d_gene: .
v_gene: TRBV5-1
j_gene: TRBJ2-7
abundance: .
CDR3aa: CASSSPEYEQYF
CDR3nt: TGCGCCAGCAGCTCACCTGAGTACGAGCAGTACTTC

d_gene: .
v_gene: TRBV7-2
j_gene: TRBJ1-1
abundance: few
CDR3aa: CASSLVSRDTEAFF
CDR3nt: TGTGCCAGCAGCTTAGTCTCTCGGGACACTGAAGCTTTCTTT

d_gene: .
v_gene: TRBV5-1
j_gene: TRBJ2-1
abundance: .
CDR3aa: CASSLVGTDNEQFF
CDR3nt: TGCGCCAGCAGCTTGGTGGGAACGGACAATGAGCAGTTCTTC

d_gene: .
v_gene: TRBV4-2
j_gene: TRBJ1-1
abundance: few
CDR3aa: CASSGYTGYQHTEAFF
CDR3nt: TGTGCCAGCAGCGGATATACAGGGTATCAGCACACTGAAGCTTTCTTT

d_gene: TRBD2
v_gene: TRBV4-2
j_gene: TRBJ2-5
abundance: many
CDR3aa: CASSQDLLAGLAQETQYF
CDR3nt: TGTGCCAGCAGCCAAGATCTACTAGCGGGTTTAGCCCAAGAGACCCAGTACTTC

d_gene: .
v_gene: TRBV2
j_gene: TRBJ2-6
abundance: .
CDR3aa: CARDQGLNSGANVLTF
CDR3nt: TGTGCCAGAGATCAGGGGTTGAACTCTGGGGCCAACGTCCTGACTTTC

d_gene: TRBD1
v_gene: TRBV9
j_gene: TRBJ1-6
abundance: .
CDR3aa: CASSLGQGGYTPLHF
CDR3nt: TGTGCCAGCAGTCTCGGACAGGGGGGATATACACCCCTCCACTTT

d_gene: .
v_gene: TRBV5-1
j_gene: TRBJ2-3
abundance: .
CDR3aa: CASSFTSRTDTQYF
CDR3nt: TGCGCCAGCAGCTTTACTAGCCGCACAGATACGCAGTATTTT

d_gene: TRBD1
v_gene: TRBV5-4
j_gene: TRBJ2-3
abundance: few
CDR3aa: CASSLRSRGGAADTQYF
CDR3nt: TGTGCCAGCAGCTTAAGGTCCCGAGGGGGCGCGGCAGATACGCAGTATTTT

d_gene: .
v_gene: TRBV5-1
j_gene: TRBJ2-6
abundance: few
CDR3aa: CASSLYTAGQPSGANVLTF
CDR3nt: TGCGCCAGCAGCTTGTACACCGCGGGACAACCCTCTGGGGCCAACGTCCTGACTTTC

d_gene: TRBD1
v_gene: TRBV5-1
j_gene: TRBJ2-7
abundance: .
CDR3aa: CASSLGQGNYEQYF
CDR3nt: TGCGCCAGCAGCTTGGGACAGGGGAATTACGAGCAGTACTTC

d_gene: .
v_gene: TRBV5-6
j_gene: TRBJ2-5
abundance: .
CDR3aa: CASSFRPTETQYF
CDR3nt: TGTGCCAGCAGCTTCAGACCAACAGAGACCCAGTACTTC

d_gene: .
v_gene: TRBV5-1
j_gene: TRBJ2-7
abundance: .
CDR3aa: CASSWAGTSYEQYF
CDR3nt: TGCGCCAGCAGCTGGGCCGGGACTTCCTACGAGCAGTACTTC

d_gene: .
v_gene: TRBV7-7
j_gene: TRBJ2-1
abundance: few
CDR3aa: CASSFNRDNEQFF
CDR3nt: TGTGCCAGCAGCTTTAACAGAGACAATGAGCAGTTCTTC

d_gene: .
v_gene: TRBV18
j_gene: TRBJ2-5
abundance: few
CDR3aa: CASSPPQETQYF
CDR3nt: TGTGCCAGCTCACCACCCCAAGAGACCCAGTACTTC

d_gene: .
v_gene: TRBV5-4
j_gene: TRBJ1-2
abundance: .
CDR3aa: CASSFGQRNYGYTF
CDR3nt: TGTGCCAGCAGCTTTGGACAGAGAAACTATGGCTACACCTTC

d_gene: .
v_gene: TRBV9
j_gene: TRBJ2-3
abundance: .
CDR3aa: CASSPAVSGGTDTQYF
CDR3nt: TGTGCCAGCAGCCCGGCGGTTAGCGGCGGGACAGATACGCAGTATTTT

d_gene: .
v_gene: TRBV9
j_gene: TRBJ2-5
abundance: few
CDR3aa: CASSEGSWAETQYF
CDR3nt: TGTGCCAGCAGCGAGGGCAGCTGGGCAGAGACCCAGTACTTC

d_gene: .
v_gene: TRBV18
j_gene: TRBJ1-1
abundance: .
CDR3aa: CASSRVLEGTEAFF
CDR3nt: TGTGCCAGCTCACGGGTTCTTGAGGGCACTGAAGCTTTCTTT

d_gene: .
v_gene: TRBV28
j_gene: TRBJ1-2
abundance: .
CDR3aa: CASSLPVGTGFDGYTF
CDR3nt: TGTGCCAGCAGTTTGCCTGTCGGGACCGGATTTGATGGCTACACCTTC

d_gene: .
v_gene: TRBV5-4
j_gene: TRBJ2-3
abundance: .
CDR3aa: CASSLFQVADTQYF
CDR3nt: TGTGCCAGCAGCTTGTTCCAGGTTGCAGATACGCAGTATTTT

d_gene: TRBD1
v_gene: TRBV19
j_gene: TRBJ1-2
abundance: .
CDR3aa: CASSVLGQGRGYTF
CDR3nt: TGTGCCAGTAGCGTCCTAGGACAGGGCCGTGGCTACACCTTC

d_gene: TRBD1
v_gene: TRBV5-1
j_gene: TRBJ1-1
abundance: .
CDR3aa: CASSLVPGGTEAFF
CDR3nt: TGCGCCAGCAGCTTGGTCCCAGGGGGCACTGAAGCTTTCTTT

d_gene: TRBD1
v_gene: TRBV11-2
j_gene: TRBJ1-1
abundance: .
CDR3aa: CASSSHRGPTEAFF
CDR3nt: TGTGCCAGCAGCTCCCACAGGGGGCCCACTGAAGCTTTCTTT

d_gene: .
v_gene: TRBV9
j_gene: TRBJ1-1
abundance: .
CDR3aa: CASSVVSSNTEAFF
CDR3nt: TGTGCCAGCAGCGTAGTTAGCTCGAACACTGAAGCTTTCTTT

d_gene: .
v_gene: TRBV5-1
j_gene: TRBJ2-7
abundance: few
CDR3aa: CASSSGNHGEQYF
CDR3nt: TGCGCCAGCAGCTCAGGGAATCATGGCGAGCAGTACTTC

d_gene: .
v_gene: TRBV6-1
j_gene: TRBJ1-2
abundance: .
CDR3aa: CASSASSLMGGYTF
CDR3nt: TGTGCCAGCAGTGCCAGTTCTCTCATGGGTGGCTACACCTTC

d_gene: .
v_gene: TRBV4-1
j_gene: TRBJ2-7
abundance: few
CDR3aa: CASSQEPVPGEQYF
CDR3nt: TGCGCCAGCAGCCAAGAACCGGTCCCGGGGGAGCAGTACTTC

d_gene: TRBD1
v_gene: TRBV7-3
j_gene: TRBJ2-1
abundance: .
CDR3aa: CASSLTPGTGDNEQFF
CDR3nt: TGTGCCAGCAGCTTAACCCCCGGGACAGGGGATAATGAGCAGTTCTTC

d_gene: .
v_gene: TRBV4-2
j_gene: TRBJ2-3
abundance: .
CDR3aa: CASSQGRNTDTQYF
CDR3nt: TGTGCCAGCAGCCAGGGACGGAACACAGATACGCAGTATTTT

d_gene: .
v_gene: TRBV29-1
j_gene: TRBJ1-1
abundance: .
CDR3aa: CSYRVWTEAFF
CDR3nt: TGCAGTTACAGGGTATGGACTGAAGCTTTCTTT

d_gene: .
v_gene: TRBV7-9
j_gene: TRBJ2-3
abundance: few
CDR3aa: CASSPASGDTQYF
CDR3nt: TGTGCCAGCAGCCCGGCTTCAGGGGATACGCAGTATTTT

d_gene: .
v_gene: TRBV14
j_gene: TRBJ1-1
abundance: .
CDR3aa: CASNEGRSTEAFF
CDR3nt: TGTGCCAGCAACGAGGGGCGTAGCACTGAAGCTTTCTTT

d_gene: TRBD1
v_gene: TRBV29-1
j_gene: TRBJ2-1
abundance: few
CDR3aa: CSVEPRQGFSYNEQFF
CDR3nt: TGCAGCGTTGAGCCTCGACAGGGCTTCTCCTACAATGAGCAGTTCTTC

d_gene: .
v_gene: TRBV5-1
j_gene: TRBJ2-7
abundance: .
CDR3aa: CASSLVEAGTYEQYF
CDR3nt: TGCGCCAGCAGCTTGGTGGAAGCGGGTACCTACGAGCAGTACTTC

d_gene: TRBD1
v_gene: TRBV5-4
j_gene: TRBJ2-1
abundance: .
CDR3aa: CASSPPGGELNEQFF
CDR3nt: TGTGCCAGCAGCCCCCCAGGGGGCGAACTCAATGAGCAGTTCTTC

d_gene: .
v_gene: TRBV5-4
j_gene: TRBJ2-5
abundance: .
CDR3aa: CASRIGGGQETQYF
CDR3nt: TGTGCCAGCAGAATAGGGGGGGGGCAAGAGACCCAGTACTTC

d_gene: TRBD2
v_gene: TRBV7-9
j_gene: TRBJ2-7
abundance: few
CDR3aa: CASSLMASGRYEQYF
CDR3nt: TGTGCCAGCAGCTTAATGGCTAGCGGGAGGTACGAGCAGTACTTC

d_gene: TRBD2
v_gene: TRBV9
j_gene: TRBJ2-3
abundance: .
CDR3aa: CASSGRDYTDTQYF
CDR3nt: TGTGCCAGCAGCGGACGGGACTACACAGATACGCAGTATTTT

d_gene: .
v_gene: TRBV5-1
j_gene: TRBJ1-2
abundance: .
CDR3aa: CASSSSQTVYGYTF
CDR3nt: TGCGCCAGCAGCTCAAGCCAGACAGTCTATGGCTACACCTTC

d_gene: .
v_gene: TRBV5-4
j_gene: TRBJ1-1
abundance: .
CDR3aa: CASSPQGLNTEAFF
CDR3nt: TGTGCCAGCAGCCCGCAGGGCCTGAACACTGAAGCTTTCTTT

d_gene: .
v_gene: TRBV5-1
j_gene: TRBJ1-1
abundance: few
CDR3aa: CASSPRGKVGNTEAFF
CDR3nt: TGCGCCAGCAGCCCACGCGGAAAGGTTGGGAACACTGAAGCTTTCTTT

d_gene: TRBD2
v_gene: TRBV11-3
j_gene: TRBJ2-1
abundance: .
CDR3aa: CASSLGTSGVNEQFF
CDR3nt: TGTGCCAGCAGCTTAGGGACTAGCGGTGTCAATGAGCAGTTCTTC